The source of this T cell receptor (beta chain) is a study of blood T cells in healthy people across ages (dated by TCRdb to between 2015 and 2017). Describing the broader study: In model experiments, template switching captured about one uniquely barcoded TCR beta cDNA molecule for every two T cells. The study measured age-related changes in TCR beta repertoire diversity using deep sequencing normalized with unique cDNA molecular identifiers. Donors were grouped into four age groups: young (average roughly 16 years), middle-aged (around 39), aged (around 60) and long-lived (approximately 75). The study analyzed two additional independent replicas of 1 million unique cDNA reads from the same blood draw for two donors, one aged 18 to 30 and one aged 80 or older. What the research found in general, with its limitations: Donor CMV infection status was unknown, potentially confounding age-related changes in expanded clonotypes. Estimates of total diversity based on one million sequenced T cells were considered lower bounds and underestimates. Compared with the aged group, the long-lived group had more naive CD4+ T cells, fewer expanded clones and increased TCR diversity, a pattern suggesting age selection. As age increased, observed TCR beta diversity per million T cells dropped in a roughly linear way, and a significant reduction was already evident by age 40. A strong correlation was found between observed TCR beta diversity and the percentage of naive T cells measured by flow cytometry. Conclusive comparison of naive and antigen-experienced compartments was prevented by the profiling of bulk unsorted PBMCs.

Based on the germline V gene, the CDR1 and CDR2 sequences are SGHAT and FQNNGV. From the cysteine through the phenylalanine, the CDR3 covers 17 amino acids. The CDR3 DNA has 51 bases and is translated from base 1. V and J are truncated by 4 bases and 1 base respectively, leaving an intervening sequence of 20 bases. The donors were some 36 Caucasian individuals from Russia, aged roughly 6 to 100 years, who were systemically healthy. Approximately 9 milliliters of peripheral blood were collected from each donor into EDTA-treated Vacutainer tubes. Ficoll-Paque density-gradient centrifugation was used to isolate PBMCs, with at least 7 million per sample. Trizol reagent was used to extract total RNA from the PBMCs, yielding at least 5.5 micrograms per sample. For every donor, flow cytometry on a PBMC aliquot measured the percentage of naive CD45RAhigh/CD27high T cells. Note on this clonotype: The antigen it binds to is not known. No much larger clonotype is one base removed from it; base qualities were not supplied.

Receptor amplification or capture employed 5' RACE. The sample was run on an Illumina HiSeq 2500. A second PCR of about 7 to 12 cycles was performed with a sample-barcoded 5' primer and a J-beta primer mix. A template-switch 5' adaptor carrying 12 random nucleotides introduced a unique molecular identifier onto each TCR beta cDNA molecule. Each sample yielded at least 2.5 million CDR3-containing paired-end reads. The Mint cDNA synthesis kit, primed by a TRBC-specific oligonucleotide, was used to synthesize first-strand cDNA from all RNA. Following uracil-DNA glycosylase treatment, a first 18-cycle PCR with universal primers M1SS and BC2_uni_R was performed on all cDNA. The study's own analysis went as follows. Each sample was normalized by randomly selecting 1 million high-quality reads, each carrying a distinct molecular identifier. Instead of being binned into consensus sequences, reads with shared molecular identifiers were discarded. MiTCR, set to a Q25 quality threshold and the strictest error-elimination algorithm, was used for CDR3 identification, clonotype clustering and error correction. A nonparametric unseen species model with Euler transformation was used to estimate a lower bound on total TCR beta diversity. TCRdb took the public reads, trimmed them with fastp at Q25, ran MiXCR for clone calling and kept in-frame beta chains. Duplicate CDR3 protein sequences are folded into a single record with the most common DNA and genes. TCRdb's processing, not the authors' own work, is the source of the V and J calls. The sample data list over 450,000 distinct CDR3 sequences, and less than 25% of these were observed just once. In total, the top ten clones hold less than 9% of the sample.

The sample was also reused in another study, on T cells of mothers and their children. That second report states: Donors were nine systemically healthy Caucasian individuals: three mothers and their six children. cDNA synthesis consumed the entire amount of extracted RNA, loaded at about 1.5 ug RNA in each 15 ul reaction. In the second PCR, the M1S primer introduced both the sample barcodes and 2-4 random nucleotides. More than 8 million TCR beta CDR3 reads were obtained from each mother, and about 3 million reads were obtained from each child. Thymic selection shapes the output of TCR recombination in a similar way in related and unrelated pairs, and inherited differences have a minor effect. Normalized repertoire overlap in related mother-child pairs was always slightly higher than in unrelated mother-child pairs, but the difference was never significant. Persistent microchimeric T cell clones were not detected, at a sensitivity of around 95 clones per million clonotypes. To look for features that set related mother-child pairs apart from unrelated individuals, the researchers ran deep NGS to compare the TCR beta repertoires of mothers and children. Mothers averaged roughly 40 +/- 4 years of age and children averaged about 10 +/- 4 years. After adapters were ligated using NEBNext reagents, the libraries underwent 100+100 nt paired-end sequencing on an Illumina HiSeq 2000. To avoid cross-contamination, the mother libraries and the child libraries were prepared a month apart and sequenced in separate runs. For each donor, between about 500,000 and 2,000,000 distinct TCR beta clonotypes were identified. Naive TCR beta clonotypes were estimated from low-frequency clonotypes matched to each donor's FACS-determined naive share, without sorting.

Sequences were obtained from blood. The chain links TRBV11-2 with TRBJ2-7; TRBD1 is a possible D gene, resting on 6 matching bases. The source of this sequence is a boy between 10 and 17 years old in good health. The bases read TGTGCCAGCAGCTCACTCATTGCTCAGGGGATATCCTACGAGCAGTACTTC. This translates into CASSSLIAQGISYEQYF. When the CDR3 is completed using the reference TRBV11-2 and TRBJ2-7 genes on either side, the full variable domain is EAGVAQSPRYKIIEKRQSVAFWCNPISGHATLYWYQQILGQGPKLLIQFQNNGVVDDSQLPKDRFSAERLKGVDSTLKIQPAKLEDSAVYLCASSSLIAQGISYEQYFGPGTRLTVT.